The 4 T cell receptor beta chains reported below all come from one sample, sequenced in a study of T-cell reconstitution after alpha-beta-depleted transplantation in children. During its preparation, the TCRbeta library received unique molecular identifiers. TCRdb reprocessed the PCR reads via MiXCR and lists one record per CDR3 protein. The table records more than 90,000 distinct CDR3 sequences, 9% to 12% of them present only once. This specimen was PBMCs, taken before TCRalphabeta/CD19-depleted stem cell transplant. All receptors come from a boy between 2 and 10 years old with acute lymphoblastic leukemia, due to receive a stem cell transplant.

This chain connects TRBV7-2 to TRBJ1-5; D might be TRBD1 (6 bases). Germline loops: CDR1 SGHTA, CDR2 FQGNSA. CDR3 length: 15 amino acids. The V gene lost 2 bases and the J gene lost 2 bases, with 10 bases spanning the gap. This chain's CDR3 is CASSLQGRGNQPQHF. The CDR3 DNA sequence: TGTGCCAGCAGCTTACAGGGGAGGGGCAATCAGCCCCAGCATTTT.

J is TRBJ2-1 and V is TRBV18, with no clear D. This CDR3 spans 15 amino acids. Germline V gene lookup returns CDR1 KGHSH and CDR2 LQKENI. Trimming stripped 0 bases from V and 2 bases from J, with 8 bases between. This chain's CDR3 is CASSPPGSAYNEQFF. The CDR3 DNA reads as TGTGCCAGCTCACCACCGGGCTCCGCCTACAATGAGCAGTTCTTC.

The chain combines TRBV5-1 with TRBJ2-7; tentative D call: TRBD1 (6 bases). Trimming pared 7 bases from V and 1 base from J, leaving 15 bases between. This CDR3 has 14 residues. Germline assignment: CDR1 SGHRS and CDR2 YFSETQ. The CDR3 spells CASVPDSTSYEQYF. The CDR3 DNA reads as TGCGCCAGCGTACCGGACAGCACTTCCTACGAGCAGTACTTC.

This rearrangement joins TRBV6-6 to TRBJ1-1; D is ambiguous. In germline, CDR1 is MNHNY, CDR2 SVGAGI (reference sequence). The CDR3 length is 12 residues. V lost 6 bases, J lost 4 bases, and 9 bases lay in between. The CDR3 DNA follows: TGTGCCAGCAGGCAAAAGGGCACTGAAGCTTTCTTT. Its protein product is CASRQKGTEAFF.